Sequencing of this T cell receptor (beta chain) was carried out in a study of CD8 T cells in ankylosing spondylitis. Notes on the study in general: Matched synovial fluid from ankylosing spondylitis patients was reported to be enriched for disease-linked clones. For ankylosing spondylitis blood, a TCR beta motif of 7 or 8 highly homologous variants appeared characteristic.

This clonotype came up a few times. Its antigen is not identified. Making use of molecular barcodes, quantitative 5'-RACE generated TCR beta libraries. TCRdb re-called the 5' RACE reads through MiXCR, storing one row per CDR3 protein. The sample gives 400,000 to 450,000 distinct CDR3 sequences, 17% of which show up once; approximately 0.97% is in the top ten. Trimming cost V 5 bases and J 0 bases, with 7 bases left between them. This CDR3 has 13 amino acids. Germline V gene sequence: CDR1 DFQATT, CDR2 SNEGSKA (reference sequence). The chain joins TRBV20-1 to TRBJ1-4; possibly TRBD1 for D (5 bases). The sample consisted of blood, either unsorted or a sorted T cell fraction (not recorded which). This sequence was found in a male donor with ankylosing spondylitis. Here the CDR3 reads CSASGTTNEKLFF. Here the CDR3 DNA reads TGCAGTGCTTCAGGGACAACTAATGAAAAACTGTTTTTT.